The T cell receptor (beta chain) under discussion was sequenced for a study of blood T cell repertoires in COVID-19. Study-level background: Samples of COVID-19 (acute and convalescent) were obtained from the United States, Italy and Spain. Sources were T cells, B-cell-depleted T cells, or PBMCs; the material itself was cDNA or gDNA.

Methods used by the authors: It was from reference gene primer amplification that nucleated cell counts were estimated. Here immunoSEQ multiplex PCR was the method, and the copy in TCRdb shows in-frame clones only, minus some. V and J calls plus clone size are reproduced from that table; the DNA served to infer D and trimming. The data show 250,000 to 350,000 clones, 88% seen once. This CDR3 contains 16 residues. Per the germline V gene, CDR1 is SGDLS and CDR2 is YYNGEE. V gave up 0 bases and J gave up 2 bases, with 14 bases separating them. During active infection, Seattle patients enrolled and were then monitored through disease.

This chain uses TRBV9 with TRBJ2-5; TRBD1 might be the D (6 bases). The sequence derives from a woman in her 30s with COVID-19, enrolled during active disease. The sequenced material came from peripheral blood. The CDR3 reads CASSVGARTDQETQYF. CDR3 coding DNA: TGTGCCAGCAGCGTAGGGGCCCGGACAGATCAAGAGACCCAGTACTTC.